The 23 T cell receptor beta chains below were found in one sample sequenced in a study of T cell responses to AZD1222 COVID-19 vaccine. Measured with immunoSEQ multiplex PCR; TCRdb has only the in-frame clones, and not every one. The sample records under 200,000 clones, about 90% being singletons. The sequenced sample was peripheral blood, obtained on day 0 of AZD1222 vaccination. These receptors originate from an adult in good health.

The chain employs TRBV21-1 and TRBJ2-3; TRBD2 is taken as the D call from the table, unchecked against the DNA. TRBV21-1 is given as a pseudogene. This CDR3 is built from 15 residues. CDR3 nucleotide sequence: TGTGCCAGCAGCAAACAGCGAGCGGGGGGAGATACGCAGTATTTT. This encodes CASSKQRAGGDTQYF.

Only one count was recorded for this clone. The sample contains more than one DNA sequence encoding this CDR3. The chain is built from TRBV28 and TRBJ2-6; perhaps TRBD1 as D (5 bases). V gave up 6 bases and J gave up 0 bases, with 9 bases separating them. The CDR3 length is 15 residues. Per the germline V gene, CDR1 is MDHEN and CDR2 is SYDVKM. The CDR3 spells CASSPDSSGANVLTF. CDR3 DNA sequence: TGTGCCAGCAGCCCTGACAGCTCTGGGGCCAACGTCCTGACTTTC.

The V gene is TRBV21-1, the J gene TRBJ2-2; no DNA check was done on the table's D call, TRBD1. TRBV21-1 is recorded as a pseudogene. The CDR3 contains 16 residues. This CDR3 is CASRRMHTGLTGELFF. CDR3 sequence (DNA): TGTGCCAGCAGGCGAATGCACACAGGCTTGACCGGGGAGCTGTTTTTT.

This sequence joins TRBV5-6 and TRBJ2-1, with 11 bases matching TRBD2. The CDR3 is 17 residues long. The ends lost 2 bases at V and 3 bases at J; junction bases unmatched: 7. Germline V gene sequence: CDR1 SGHDT, CDR2 YYEEEE. The CDR3 nucleotides read TGTGCCAGCAGCTTACTTACTAGCGGGGGCCTCTACAATGAGCAGTTCTTC. It specifies CASSLLTSGGLYNEQFF.

The CDR3 DNA is TGTGCCAGCAGCAAAAGCGGGCCAGGACTTAATGAAAAACTGTTTTTT. Its protein product is CASSKSGPGLNEKLFF. The chain recombines TRBV11-3 with TRBJ1-4; the D is unclear. The V end was cut by 5 bases, the J end by 4 bases, with 17 bases between. This CDR3 region has 16 residues. Germline V gene sequence: CDR1 SGHNT, CDR2 YENEEA.

This clone was counted once. The chain has TRBV4-1 and TRBJ1-2, with 8 positions matching TRBD1. Trimming at V came to 3 bases and at J to 8 bases, leaving 8 bases not matched to a gene. The length of the CDR3 is 14 residues. Germline-derived CDR1 and CDR2 are MGHRA and YSYEKL. The CDR3 sequence: CASSHLQGARGYTF. The CDR3, as DNA: TGCGCCAGCAGCCACCTTCAGGGGGCGCGAGGCTACACCTTC.

The chain couples TRBV7-3 to TRBJ2-3, with TRBD1 matching 7 bases. V lost 5 bases and J lost 2; bases outside the gene matches: 4. CDR3 length: 14 residues. The germline V gene has CDR1 SGHTA and CDR2 FQGTGA. CDR3 in DNA: TGTGCCAGCAGCCCCGACAGGGCCACAGATACGCAGTATTTT. This gives the protein CASSPDRATDTQYF.

V gene TRBV19 combines with J gene TRBJ1-4, with a tentative D call TRBD1 (6 bases). The germline V gene encodes CDR1 LNHDA and CDR2 SQIVND (reference sequence). V lost 1 base to trimming and J lost 5 bases, with 11 bases between them. The CDR3 is made up of 15 amino acids. CDR3 nucleotide sequence: TGTGCCAGTAGTATAGTTGGGGGCTCGAATGAAAAACTGTTTTTT. It translates to CASSIVGGSNEKLFF.

There are a few counts of this clone. V gene TRBV19 combines with J gene TRBJ1-2; D gene ambiguous. CDR1 is LNHDA, CDR2 SQIVND, per germline (reference sequence). The V end was cut by 3 bases, the J end by 8 bases, with 19 bases between. The CDR3 covers 15 residues. The CDR3 spells CASSIGGLQATGYTF. The CDR3 nucleotides read TGTGCCAGTAGTATTGGAGGTCTCCAGGCAACCGGCTACACCTTC. The full variable domain, with the rest looked up from reference TRBV19 and TRBJ1-2, is DGGITQSPKYLFRKEGQNVTLSCEQNLNHDAMYWYRQDPGQGLRLIYYSQIVNDFQKGDIAEGYSVSREKKESFPLTVTSAQKNPTAFYLCASSIGGLQATGYTFGSGTRLTVV.

The sample holds one count of this clone. V is TRBV12-3 or TRBV12-4 and J is TRBJ2-5; D gene ambiguous. Trimming removed 4 bases from V and 2 bases from J, with 8 bases in between. The CDR3 extends over 13 amino acids. The CDR3 nucleotides are TGTGCCAGCAGTTCAGCTGCGCAAGAGACCCAGTACTTC. It yields the protein CASSSAAQETQYF.

V is TRBV7-9 and J is TRBJ2-7, with 10 positions matching TRBD2. Germline loops: CDR1 SEHNR, CDR2 FQNEAQ (reference sequence). There are 17 residues in the CDR3. Losses at the gene ends were 5 bases for V and 1 base for J; bases not matched to a gene: 11. As DNA, the CDR3 is TGTGCCAGCAGCACCCACGGCCAACTAGCGGGGTCCTACGAGCAGTACTTC. Encoded protein: CASSTHGQLAGSYEQYF.

The chain carries TRBV28 and TRBJ2-7; tentatively, D is TRBD1 or TRBD2 (5 bases each). CDR1 and CDR2 from the germline V gene are MDHEN and SYDVKM. The V gene lost 6 bases and the J gene lost 2 bases, with 14 bases spanning the gap. The CDR3 covers 14 residues. DNA for the CDR3: TGTGCCAGCAGCCCCGGGACGAATCCCTACGAGCAGTACTTC. This sequence encodes CASSPGTNPYEQYF.

The rearrangement joins TRBV5-8 to TRBJ2-5, with 8 bases matching TRBD1. Germline CDR1 is SGHTS and CDR2 is YDEGEE. The CDR3 runs to 15 residues. J lost 4 bases, V lost 4 bases, and 9 bases had no gene match. The CDR3 DNA follows: TGTGCCAGCAGCGCAGCTACCACAGGGGGAGAGACCCAGTACTTC. It is translated as CASSAATTGGETQYF.

The gene calls are TRBV6-6 and TRBJ1-3, with TRBD1 as a possible D gene (5 bases). V lost 4 bases, J lost 3 bases, and 10 bases lay in between. This CDR3 is built from 14 residues. Germline V lookup: CDR1 MNHNY, CDR2 SVGAGI (reference sequence). Here the CDR3 DNA reads TGTGCCAGCAGTTCCGGGACGCATGGAAACACCATATATTTT. Amino acids: CASSSGTHGNTIYF.

This chain joins TRBV5-4 and TRBJ1-2; 7 nucleotides agree with TRBD1. V trimming: 0 bases; J trimming: 10 bases; junction bases outside the gene matches: 6. The germline V gene encodes CDR1 SGHNT and CDR2 YYREEE (reference sequence). The CDR3 runs to 13 residues. DNA for the CDR3: TGTGCCAGCAGCTTGGTGGGACAGAGATTCTACACCTTC. Encoded protein: CASSLVGQRFYTF.

The table lists this clone with a count of one. This rearrangement joins TRBV28 to TRBJ1-6; D is unclear. Germline CDR1 is MDHEN and CDR2 is SYDVKM. The CDR3 has 14 amino acids. V was clipped by 3 bases and J by 9 bases, with 12 bases between them. The CDR3 loop reads CASSFAEVSSPLHF. DNA of the CDR3: TGTGCCAGCAGTTTTGCGGAGGTTAGTTCACCCCTCCACTTT.

The chain couples TRBV29-1 to TRBJ2-7; 7 positions match TRBD2. This CDR3 has 14 residues. CDR1 is SQVTM, CDR2 ANQGSEA, per germline. Germline trimming cut 4 bases from V and 8 bases from J; bases unmatched to any gene: 14. The DNA of the CDR3 is TGCAGCGTTGGGGTGGCGGGGGAGGCTTTGCAGCAGTACTTC. This sequence encodes CSVGVAGEALQQYF.

The genes are TRBV6-2 or TRBV6-3 and TRBJ1-1; tentative D call: TRBD1 (5 bases). The CDR3 sequence is 15 residues long. From germline, CDR1 is MNHEY and CDR2 SVGEGT. V was pared by 5 bases and J by 5 bases, with 18 bases between. CDR3 nucleotide sequence: TGTGCCAGCAGTGCGGAGAGACAGAGTGGGACTGAAGCTTTCTTT. Translating gives CASSAERQSGTEAFF.

The chain combines TRBV3-1 (or the pseudogene TRBV3-2) with TRBJ1-1; D perhaps matches TRBD1 (5 bases). This CDR3 has 13 amino acids. The germline CDR1 and CDR2 sequences are LGHDT and YNNKEL (reference sequence). Trimming took 1 base from V and 8 from J, leaving 11 bases between them. Written as DNA, the CDR3 is TGTGCCAGCAGCCAAGCCGGGGGGTGGGAAGCTTTCTTT. The encoded protein is CASSQAGGWEAFF.

This chain connects TRBV3-1 (or the pseudogene TRBV3-2) to TRBJ1-2; D is perhaps TRBD1 (6 bases). V shed 4 bases and J shed 4 bases, with 16 bases lying between them. The CDR3 contains 15 residues. CDR1 is LGHDT and CDR2 is YNNKEL in the germline V gene (reference sequence). The chain's CDR3 is CASSLMGQGAYGYTF. For the CDR3, the DNA is TGTGCCAGCAGCCTAATGGGACAAGGGGCCTATGGCTACACCTTC.

This chain links TRBV7-8 with TRBJ2-1, with D unresolved. Germline lookup yields CDR1 SGHVS and CDR2 FQNEAQ. This CDR3 is built from 14 residues. The V and J ends lost 10 bases and 1 base respectively, with 14 bases between them. The CDR3 nucleotides read TGTGCCATCGAAATCCGGCAGTCCTACAATGAGCAGTTCTTC. This codes for CAIEIRQSYNEQFF.

V usage is TRBV6-5 and J usage is TRBJ2-7, with 12 positions matching TRBD1. CDR3 length equals 14 residues. Germline loops: CDR1 MNHEY, CDR2 SVGAGI. The V and J ends lost 7 bases and 4 bases, in that order; junction bases with no gene match: 5. CDR3 protein: CASNRDRGRYEQYF. CDR3 DNA: TGTGCCAGCAACCGGGACAGGGGGCGATACGAGCAGTACTTC.

The V gene is TRBV10-3, the J gene TRBJ1-5; no clear D. The length of the CDR3 is 14 residues. Germline lookup yields CDR1 ENHRY and CDR2 SYGVKD. V was pared by 1 base and J by 0 bases, with 4 bases between. The CDR3 DNA reads TGTGCCATCAGTGAGTTGAGTAGCAATCAGCCCCAGCATTTT. It yields the protein CAISELSSNQPQHF.